This T cell receptor beta chain was recorded in a study of cytomegalovirus exposure and HLA in healthy donors. About this clone: Its specificity is unknown.

Findings and limits, study-wide: It was taken for granted in presence/absence analyses that sequencing depth across donors was roughly uniform.

Primers included in the PCR were 60 Vbeta and 13 Jbeta primers. TCRdb keeps only in-frame clones here, not all; method: immunoSEQ multiplex PCR. The table lists about 120,000 clones, 15% to 19% of them singletons. CDR3 length: 16 residues. V gave up 4 bases and J gave up 1 base; unmatched junction bases: 8. The germline V gene has CDR1 MGHRA and CDR2 YSYEKL. This TCR was sampled from a woman younger than 30 in good health and CMV-seronegative. J is TRBJ1-2 and V is TRBV4-1, with TRBD1 identical over 8 bases. The sample comprised PBMCs. The CDR3 DNA follows: TGCGCCAGCAGCCGCGGACAGGGCGATGGTAACTATGGCTACACCTTC. Its translation is CASSRGQGDGNYGYTF.